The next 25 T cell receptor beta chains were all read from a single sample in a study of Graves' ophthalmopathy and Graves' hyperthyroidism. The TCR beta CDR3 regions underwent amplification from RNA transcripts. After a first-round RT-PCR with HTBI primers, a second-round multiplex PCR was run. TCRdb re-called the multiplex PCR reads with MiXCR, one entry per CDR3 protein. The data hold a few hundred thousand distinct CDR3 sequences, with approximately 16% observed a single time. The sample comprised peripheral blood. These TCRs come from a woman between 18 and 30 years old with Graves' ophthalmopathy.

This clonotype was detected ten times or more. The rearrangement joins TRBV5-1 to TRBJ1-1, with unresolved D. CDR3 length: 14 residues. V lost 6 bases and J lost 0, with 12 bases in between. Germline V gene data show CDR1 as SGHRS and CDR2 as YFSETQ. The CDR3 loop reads CASTKNGLNTEAFF. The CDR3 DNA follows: TGCGCCAGCACCAAGAACGGATTGAACACTGAAGCTTTCTTT.

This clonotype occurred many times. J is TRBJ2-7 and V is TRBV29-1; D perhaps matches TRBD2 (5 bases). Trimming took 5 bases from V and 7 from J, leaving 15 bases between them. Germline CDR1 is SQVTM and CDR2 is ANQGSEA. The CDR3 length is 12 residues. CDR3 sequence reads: CSVHGLTGEQYF. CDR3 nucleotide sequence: TGCAGCGTTCATGGACTCACGGGAGAGCAGTACTTC.

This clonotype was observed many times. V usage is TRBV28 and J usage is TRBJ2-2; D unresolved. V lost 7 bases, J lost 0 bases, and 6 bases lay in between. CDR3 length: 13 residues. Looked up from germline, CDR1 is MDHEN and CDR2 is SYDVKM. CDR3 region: CASTQTNTGELFF. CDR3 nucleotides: TGTGCCAGCACCCAGACGAACACCGGGGAGCTGTTTTTT. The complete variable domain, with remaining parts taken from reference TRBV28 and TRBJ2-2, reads DVKVTQSSRYLVKRTGEKVFLECVQDMDHENMFWYRQDPGLGLRLIYFSYDVKMKEKGDIPEGYSVSREKKERFSLILESASTNQTSMYLCASTQTNTGELFFGEGSRLTVL.

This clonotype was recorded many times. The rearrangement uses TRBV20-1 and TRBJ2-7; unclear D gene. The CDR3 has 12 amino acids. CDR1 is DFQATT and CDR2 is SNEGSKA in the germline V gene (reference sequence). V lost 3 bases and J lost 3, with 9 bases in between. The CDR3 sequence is CSASMSDYEQYF. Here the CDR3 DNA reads TGCAGTGCTAGTATGTCGGACTACGAGCAGTACTTC.

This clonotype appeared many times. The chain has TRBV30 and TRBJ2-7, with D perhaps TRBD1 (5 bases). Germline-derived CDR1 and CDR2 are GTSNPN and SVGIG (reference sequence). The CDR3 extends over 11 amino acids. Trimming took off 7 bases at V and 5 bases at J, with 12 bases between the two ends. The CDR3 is CASDQGHEQYF. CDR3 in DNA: TGTGCCTCGGACCAGGGTCACGAGCAGTACTTC.

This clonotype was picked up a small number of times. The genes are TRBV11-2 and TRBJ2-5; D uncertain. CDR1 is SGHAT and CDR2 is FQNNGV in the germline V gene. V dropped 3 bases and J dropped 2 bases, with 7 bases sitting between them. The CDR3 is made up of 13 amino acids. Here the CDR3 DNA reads TGTGCCAGCAGCTTCTCCTCTCAAGAGACCCAGTACTTC. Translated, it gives CASSFSSQETQYF.

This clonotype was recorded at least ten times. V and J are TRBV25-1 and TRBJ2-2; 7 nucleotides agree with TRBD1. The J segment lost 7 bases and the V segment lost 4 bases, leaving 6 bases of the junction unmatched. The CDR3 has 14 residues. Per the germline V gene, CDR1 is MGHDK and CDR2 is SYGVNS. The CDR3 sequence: CASSGRTGIGELFF. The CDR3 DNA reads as TGTGCCAGCAGTGGACGGACAGGAATCGGGGAGCTGTTTTTT.

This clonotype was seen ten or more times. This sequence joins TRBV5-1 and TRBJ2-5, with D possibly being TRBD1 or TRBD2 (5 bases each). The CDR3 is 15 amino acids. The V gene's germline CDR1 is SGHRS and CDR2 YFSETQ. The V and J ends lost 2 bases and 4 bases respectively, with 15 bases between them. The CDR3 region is CASSFGGAGRETQYF. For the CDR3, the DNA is TGCGCCAGCAGCTTTGGGGGAGCAGGGCGAGAGACCCAGTACTTC.

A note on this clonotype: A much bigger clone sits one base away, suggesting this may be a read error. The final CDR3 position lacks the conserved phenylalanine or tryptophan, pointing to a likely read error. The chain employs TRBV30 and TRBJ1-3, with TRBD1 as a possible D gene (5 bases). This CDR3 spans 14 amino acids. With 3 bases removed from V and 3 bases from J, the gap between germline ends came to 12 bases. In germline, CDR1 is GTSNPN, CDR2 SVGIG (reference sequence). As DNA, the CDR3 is TGTGCCTGGAGCAAACAGGAAGGTGGAAACACCATATATTCT. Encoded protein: CAWSKQEGGNTIYS.

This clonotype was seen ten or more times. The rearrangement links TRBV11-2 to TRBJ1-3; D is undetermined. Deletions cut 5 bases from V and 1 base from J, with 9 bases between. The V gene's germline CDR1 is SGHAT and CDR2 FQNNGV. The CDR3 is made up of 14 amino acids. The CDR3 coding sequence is TGTGCCAGCAGCGGTATCGCTTCTGGAAACACCATATATTTT. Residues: CASSGIASGNTIYF.

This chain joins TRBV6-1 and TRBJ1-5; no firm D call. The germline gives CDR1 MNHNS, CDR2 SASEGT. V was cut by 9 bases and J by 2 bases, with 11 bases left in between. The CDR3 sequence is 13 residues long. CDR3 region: CASSDAGNQPQHF. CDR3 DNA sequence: TGTGCCAGTTCCGACGCGGGCAATCAGCCCCAGCATTTT.

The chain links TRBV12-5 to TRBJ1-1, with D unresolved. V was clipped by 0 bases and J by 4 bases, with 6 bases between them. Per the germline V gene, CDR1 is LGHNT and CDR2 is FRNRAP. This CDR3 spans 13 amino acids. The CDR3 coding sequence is TGTGCTAGTGGTTTGGTCGAAGGCACTGAAGCTTTCTTT. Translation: CASGLVEGTEAFF.

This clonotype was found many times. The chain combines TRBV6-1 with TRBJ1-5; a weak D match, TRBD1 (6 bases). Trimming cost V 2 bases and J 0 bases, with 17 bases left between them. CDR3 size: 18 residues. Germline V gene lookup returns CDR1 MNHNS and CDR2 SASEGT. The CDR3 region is CASSEFGGAWNSNQPQHF. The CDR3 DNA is TGTGCCAGCAGTGAATTTGGGGGCGCATGGAATAGCAATCAGCCCCAGCATTTT.

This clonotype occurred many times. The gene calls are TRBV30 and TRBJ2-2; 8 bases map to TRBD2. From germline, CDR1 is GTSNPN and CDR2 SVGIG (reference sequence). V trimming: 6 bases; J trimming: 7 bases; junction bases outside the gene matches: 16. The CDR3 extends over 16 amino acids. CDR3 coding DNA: TGTGCCTGCCATCCCTCCCCGGGGGGGTATGGCGGGGAGCTGTTTTTT. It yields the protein CACHPSPGGYGGELFF.

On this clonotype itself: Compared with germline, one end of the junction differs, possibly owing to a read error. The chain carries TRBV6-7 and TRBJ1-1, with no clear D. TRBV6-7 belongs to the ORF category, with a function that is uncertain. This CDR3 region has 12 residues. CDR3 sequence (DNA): TGTGTCAGCAGTTACGGGCAGTACGAAGCTTTCTTT. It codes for CVSSYGQYEAFF.

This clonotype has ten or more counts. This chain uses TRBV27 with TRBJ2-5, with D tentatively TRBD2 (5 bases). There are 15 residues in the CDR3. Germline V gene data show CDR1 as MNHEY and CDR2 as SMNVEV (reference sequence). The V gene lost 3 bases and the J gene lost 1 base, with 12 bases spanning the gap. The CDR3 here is CASSLKGGFQETQYF. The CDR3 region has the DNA TGTGCCAGCAGTTTGAAAGGAGGTTTCCAAGAGACCCAGTACTTC.

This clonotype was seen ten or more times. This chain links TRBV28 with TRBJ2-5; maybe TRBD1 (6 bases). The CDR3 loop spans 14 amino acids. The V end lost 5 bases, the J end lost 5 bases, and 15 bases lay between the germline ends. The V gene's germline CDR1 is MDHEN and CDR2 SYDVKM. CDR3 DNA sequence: TGTGCCAGCAGTCCCGCCACAGGGCAGGAGACCCAGTACTTC. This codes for CASSPATGQETQYF.

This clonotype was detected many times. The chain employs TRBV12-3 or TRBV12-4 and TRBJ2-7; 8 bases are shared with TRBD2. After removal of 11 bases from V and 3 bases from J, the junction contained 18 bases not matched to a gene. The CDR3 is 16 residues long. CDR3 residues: CAVGTSGALGVYEQYF. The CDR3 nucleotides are TGTGCCGTCGGAACTAGCGGCGCCCTCGGGGTCTACGAGCAGTACTTC.

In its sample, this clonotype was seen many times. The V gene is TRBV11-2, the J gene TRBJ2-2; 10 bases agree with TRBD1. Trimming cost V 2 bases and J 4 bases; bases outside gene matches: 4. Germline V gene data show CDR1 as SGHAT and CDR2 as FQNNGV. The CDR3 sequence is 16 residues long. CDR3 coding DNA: TGTGCCAGCAGCTTACCCGGGACAGGGGTCACCGGGGAGCTGTTTTTT. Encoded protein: CASSLPGTGVTGELFF.

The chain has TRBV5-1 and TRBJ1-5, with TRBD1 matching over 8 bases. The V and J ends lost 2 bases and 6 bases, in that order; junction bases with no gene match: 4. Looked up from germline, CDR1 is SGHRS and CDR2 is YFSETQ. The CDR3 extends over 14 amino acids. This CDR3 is CASSLTGGIQPQHF. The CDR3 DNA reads TGCGCCAGCAGCTTAACAGGGGGTATTCAGCCCCAGCATTTT.

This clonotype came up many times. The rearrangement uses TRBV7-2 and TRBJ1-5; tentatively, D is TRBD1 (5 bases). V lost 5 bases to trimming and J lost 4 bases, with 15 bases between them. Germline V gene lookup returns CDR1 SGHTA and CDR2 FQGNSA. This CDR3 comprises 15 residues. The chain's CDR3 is CASSTSGTQNQPQHF. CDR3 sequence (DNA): TGTGCCAGCAGCACCTCCGGGACCCAGAATCAGCCCCAGCATTTT.

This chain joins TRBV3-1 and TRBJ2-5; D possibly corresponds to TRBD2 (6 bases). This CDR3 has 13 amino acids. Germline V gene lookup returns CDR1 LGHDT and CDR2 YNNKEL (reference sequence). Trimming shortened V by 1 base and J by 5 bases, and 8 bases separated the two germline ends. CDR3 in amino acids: CASSQALAETQYF. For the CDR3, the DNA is TGTGCCAGCAGCCAAGCGCTAGCGGAGACCCAGTACTTC.

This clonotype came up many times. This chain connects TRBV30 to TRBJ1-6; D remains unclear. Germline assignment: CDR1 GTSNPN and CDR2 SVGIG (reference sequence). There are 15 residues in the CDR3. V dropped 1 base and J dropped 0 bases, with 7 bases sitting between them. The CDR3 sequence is CAWSEESSYNSPLHF. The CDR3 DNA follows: TGTGCCTGGAGTGAGGAAAGCTCCTATAATTCACCCCTCCACTTT.

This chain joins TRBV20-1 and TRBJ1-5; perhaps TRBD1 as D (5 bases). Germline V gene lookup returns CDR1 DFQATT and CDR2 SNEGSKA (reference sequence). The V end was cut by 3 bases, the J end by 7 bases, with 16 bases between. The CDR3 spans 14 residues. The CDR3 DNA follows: TGCAGTGCTAGTACCCCCCTCCGGGGCCAGCCCCAGCATTTT. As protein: CSASTPLRGQPQHF.

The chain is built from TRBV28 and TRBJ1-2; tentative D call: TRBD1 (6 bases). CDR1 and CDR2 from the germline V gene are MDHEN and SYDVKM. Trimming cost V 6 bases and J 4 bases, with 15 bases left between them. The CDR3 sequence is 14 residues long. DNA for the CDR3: TGTGCCAGCAGCGAACTCACAGGGCCCTATGGCTACACCTTC. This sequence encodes CASSELTGPYGYTF.